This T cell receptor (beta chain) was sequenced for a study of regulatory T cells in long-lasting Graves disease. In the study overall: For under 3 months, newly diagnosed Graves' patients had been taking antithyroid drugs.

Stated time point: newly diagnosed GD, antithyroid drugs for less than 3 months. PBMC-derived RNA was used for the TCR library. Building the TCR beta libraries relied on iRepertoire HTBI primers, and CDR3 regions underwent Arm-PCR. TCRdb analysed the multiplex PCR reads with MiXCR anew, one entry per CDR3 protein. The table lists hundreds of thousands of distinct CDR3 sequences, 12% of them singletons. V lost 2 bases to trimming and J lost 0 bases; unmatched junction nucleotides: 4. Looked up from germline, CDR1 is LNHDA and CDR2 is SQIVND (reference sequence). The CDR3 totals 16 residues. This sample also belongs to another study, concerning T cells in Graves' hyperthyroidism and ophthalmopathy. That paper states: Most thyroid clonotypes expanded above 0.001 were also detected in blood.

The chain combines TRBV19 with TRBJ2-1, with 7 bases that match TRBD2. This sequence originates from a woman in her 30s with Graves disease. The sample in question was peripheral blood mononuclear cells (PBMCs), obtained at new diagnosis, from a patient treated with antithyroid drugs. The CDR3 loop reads CASSIKTSVSYNEQFF. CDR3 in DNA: TGTGCCAGTAGTATAAAAACTAGCGTCTCCTACAATGAGCAGTTCTTC. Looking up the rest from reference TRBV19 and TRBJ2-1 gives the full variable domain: DGGITQSPKYLFRKEGQNVTLSCEQNLNHDAMYWYRQDPGQGLRLIYYSQIVNDFQKGDIAEGYSVSREKKESFPLTVTSAQKNPTAFYLCASSIKTSVSYNEQFFGPGTRLTVL.